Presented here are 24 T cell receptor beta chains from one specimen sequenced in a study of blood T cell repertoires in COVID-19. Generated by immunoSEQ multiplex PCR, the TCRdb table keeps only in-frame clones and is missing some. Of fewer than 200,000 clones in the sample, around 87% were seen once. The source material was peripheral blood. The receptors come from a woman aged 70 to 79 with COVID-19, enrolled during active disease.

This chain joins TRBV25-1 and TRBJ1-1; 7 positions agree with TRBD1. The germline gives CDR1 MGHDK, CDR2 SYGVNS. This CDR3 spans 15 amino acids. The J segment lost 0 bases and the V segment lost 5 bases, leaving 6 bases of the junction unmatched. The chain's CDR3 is CASSRTGSMNTEAFF. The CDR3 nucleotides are TGTGCCAGCAGTAGGACAGGATCAATGAACACTGAAGCTTTCTTT.

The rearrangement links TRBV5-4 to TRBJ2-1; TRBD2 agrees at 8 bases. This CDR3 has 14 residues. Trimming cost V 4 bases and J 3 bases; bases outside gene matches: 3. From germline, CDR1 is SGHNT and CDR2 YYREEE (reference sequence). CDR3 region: CASSPSGRYNEQFF. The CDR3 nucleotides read TGTGCCAGCAGCCCTAGCGGGCGCTACAATGAGCAGTTCTTC. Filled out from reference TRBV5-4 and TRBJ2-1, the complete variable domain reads ETGVTQSPTHLIKTRGQQVTLRCSSQSGHNTVSWYQQALGQGPQFIFQYYREEENGRGNFPPRFSGLQFPNYSSELNVNALELDDSALYLCASSPSGRYNEQFFGPGTRLTVL.

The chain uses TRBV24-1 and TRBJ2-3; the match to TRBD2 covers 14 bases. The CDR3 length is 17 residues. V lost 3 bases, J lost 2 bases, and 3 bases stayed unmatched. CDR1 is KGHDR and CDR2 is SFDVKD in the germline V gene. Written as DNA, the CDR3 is TGTGCCACCAGTGATAGGGGACTAGCGGGAGTCACAGATACGCAGTATTTT. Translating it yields CATSDRGLAGVTDTQYF.

CDR3 nucleotides: TGCGCCAGCAGCCCAGGACTAGCGGGAGGGCAACGTACAGATACGCAGTATTTT. Translation gives CASSPGLAGGQRTDTQYF. This chain connects TRBV5-1 to TRBJ2-3; 15 bases are a match to TRBD2. The V gene end was trimmed by 4 bases and the J gene end by 3 bases; junction bases not matched to a gene: 9. This CDR3 contains 18 residues. The germline V gene encodes CDR1 SGHRS and CDR2 YFSETQ.

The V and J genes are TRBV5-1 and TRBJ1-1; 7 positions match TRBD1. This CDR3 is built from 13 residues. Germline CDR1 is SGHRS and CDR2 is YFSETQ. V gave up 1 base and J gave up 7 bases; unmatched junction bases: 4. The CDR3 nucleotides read TGCGCCAGCAGCTTGTGGCAGGGGGTTGAAGCTTTCTTT. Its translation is CASSLWQGVEAFF.

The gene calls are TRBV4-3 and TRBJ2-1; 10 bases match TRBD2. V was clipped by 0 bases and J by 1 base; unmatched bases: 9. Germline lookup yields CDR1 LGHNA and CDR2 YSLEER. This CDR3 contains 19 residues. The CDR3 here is CASSQEEPSGSLSYNEQFF. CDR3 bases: TGCGCCAGCAGCCAAGAGGAACCTAGCGGGAGTTTGTCCTACAATGAGCAGTTCTTC.

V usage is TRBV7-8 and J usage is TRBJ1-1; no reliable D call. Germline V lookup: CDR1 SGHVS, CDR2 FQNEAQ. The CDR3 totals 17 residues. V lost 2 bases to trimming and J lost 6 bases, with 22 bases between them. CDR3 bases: TGTGCCAGCAGCTTAATTATGCCCGACCACGCGGGTCCTGAAGCTTTCTTT. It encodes CASSLIMPDHAGPEAFF.

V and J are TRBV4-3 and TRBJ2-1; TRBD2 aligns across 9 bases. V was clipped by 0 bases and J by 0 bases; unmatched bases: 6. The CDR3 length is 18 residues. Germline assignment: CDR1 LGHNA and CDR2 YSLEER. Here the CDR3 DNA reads TGCGCCAGCAGCCAAGATCAACTAGCGGGTAGCTCCTACAATGAGCAGTTCTTC. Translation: CASSQDQLAGSSYNEQFF.

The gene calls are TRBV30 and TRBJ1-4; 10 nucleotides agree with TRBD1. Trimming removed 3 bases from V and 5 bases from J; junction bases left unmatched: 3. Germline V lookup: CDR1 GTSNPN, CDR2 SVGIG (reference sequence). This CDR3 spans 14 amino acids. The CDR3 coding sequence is TGTGCCTGGAGGAGGGACAGGGGAAATGAAAAACTGTTTTTT. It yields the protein CAWRRDRGNEKLFF.

The CDR3 bases are TGTGCCAGCAGCCCCACGACAGGGGGCGCTTCTGAAGCTTTCTTT. It specifies CASSPTTGGASEAFF. This chain links TRBV7-3 with TRBJ1-1; 10 bases match TRBD1. Germline-derived CDR1 and CDR2 are SGHTA and FQGTGA. There are 15 residues in the CDR3. V shed 5 bases and J 6 bases; nucleotides not matched to a gene: 9.

The DNA of the CDR3 is TGTGCCAGCAGTTTAGATCCCCGACAGGGTGACGAAAAACTGTTTTTT. Its translation: CASSLDPRQGDEKLFF. The V and J genes are TRBV28 and TRBJ1-4, with 7 positions matching TRBD1. CDR3 length: 16 amino acids. The V and J ends lost 2 bases and 8 bases, in that order; junction bases with no gene match: 11. The germline V gene encodes CDR1 MDHEN and CDR2 SYDVKM.

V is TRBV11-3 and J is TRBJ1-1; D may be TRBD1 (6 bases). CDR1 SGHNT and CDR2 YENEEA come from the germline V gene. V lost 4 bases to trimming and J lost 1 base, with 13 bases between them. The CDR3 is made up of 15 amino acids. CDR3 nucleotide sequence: TGTGCCAGCAGCTACGAGGGGGAGAAGAACACTGAAGCTTTCTTT. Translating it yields CASSYEGEKNTEAFF.

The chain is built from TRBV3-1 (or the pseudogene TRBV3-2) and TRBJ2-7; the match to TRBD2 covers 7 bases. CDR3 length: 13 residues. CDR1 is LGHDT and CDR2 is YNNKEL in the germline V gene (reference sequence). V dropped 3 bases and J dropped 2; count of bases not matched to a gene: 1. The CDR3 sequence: CASSQGGAYEQYF. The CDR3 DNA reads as TGTGCCAGCAGCCAGGGGGGGGCCTACGAGCAGTACTTC.

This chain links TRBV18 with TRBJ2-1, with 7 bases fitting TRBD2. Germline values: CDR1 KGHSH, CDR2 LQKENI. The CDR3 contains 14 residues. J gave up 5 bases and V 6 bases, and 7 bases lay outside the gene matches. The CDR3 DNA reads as TGTGCCAGCTCCGGGACTACGGTTAACAATGAGCAGTTCTTC. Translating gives CASSGTTVNNEQFF.

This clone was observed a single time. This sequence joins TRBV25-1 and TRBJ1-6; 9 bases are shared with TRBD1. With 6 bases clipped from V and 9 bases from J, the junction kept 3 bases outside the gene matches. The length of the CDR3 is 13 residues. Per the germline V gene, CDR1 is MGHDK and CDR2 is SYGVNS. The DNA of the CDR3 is TGTGCCAGCAGGGGACAGGGAGGTTCACCCCTCCACTTT. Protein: CASRGQGGSPLHF.

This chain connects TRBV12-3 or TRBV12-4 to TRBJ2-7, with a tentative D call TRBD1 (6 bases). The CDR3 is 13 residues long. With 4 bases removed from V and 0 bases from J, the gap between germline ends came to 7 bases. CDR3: CASSWTDSYEQYF. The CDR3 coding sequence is TGTGCCAGCAGTTGGACAGACTCCTACGAGCAGTACTTC.

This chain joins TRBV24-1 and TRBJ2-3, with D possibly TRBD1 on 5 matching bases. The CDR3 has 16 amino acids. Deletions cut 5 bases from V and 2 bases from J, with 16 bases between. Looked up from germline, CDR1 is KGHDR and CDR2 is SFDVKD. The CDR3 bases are TGTGCCACCAGTGTTTCAGGGTTTGGGGCCACAGATACGCAGTATTTT. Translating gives CATSVSGFGATDTQYF.

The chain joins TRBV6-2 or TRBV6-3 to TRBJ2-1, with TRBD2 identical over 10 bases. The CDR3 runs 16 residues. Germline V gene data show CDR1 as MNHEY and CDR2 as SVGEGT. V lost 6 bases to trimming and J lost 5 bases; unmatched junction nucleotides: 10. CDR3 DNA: TGTGCCAGCAGCCGACCTGGACTAGCGGAAGACAATGAGCAGTTCTTC. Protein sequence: CASSRPGLAEDNEQFF.

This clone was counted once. The CDR3 coding sequence is TGTGCCAGCAGCTTAGATGGAGGGTCCCCCTCGTGGGAGCAGTACTTC. Translating gives CASSLDGGSPSWEQYF. The chain recombines TRBV11-3 with TRBJ2-7, with D possibly TRBD2 on 6 matching bases. CDR1 and CDR2 (germline): SGHNT, YENEEA. This CDR3 has 16 residues. V was pared by 0 bases and J by 7 bases, with 19 bases between.

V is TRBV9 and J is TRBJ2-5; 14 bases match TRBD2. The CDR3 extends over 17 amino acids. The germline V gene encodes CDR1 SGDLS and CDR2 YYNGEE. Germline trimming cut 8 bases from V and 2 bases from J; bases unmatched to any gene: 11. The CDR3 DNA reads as TGTGCCAGTTCGACCGGGACTAGCGGGAGTAGACAAGAGACCCAGTACTTC. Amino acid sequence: CASSTGTSGSRQETQYF.

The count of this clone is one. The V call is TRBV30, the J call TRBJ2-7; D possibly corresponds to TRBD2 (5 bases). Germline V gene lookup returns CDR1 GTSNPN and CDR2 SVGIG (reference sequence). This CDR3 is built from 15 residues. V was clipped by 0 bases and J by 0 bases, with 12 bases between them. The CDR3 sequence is CAWSVVAYDSYEQYF. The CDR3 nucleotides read TGTGCCTGGAGTGTGGTAGCGTACGACTCCTACGAGCAGTACTTC.

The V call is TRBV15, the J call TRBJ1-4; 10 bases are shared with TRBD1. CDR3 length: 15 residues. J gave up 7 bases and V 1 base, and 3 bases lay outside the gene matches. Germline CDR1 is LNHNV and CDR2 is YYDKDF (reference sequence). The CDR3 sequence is CATSRGGQGSEKLFF. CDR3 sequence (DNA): TGTGCCACCAGCAGAGGGGGACAGGGGTCTGAAAAACTGTTTTTT.

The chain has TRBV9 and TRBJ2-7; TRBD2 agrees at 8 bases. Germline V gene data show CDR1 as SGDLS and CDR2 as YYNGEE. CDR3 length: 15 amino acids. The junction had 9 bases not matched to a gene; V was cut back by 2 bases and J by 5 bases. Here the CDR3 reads CASSVTPGGPHEQYF. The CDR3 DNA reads TGTGCCAGCAGCGTCACTCCGGGAGGGCCCCACGAGCAGTACTTC.

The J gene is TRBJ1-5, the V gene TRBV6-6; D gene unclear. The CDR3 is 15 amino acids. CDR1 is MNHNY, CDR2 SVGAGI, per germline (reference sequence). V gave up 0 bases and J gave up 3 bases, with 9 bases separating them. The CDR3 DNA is TGTGCCAGCAGTTACTCGACGGGTCTCAATCAGCCCCAGCATTTT. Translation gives CASSYSTGLNQPQHF.